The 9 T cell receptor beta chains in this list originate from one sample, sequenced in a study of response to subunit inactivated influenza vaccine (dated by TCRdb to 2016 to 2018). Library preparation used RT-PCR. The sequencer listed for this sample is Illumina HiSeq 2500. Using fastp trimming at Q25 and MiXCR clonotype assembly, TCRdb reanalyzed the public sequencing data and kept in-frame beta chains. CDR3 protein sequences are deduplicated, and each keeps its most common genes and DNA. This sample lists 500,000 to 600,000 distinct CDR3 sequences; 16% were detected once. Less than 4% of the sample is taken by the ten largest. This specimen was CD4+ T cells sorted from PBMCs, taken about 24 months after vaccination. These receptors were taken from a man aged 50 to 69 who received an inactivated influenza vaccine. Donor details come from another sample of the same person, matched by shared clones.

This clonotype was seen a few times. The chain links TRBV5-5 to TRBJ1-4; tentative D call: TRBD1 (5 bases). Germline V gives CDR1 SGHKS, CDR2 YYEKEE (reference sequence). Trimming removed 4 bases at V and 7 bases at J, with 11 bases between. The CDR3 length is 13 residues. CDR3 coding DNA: TGTGCCAGCAGCCGGGGGGTTGTTGAAAAACTGTTTTTT. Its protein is CASSRGVVEKLFF.

The CDR3 nucleotides are TGCAGCGTAGCGAAAAGACTAGCCAATACCTACGAGCAGTACTTC. It is translated as CSVAKRLANTYEQYF. The V and J genes are TRBV29-1 and TRBJ2-7, with 7 positions matching TRBD2. V lost 6 bases and J lost 2; bases outside the gene matches: 13. The CDR3 sequence is 15 residues long. Germline CDR1 reads SQVTM; CDR2 reads ANQGSEA.

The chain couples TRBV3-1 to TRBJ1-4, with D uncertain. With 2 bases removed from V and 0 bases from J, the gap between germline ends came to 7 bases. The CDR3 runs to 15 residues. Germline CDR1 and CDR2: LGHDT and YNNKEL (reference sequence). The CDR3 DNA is TGTGCCAGCAGCCAATCGTCAACAACTAATGAAAAACTGTTTTTT. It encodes CASSQSSTTNEKLFF.

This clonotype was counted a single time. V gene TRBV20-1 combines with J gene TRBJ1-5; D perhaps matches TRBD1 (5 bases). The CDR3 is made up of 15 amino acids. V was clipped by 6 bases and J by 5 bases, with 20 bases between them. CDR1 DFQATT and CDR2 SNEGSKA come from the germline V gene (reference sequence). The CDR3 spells CSAGGRAGRDQPQHF. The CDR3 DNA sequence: TGCAGTGCCGGGGGACGGGCAGGGCGGGATCAGCCCCAGCATTTT.

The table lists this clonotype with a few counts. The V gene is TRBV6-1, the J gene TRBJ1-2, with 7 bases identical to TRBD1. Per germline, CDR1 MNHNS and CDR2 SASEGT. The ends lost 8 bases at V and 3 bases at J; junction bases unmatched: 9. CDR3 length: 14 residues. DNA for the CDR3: TGTGCCAGCGGCCGAGGGGGCCACGACTATGGCTACACCTTC. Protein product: CASGRGGHDYGYTF.

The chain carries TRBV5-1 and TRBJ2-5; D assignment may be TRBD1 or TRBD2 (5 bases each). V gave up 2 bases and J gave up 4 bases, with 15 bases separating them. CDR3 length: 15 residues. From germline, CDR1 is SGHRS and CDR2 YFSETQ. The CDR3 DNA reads TGCGCCAGCAGCTTCGGACAAATTCGGGGAGAGACCCAGTACTTC. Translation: CASSFGQIRGETQYF.

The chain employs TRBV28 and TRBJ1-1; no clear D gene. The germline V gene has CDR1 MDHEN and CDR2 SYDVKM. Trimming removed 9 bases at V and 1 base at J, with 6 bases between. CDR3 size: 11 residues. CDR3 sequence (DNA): TGTGCCAGTACAGAGAACACTGAAGCTTTCTTT. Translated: CASTENTEAFF.

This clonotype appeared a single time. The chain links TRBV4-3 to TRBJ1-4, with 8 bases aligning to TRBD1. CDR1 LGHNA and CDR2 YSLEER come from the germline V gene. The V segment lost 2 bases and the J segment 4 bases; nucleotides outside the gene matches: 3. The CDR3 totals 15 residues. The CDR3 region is CASSQIQGGNEKLFF. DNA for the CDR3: TGCGCCAGCAGCCAAATACAGGGGGGTAATGAAAAACTGTTTTTT.

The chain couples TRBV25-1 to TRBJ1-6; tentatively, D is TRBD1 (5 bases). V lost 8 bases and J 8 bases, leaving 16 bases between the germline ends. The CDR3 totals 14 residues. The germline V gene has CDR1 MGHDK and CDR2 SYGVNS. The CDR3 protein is CASAYGAGDSPLHF. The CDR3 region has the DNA TGTGCCAGCGCGTATGGGGCTGGCGATTCACCCCTCCACTTT.